This TCR beta chain stems from a study of blood T cell repertoires in COVID-19 (dated by TCRdb to about 2020). Turning to the overall study: Collaborator samples came from the United States, Italy and Spain and covered acute and convalescent phases of COVID-19. Where available, HLA class I and class II types were taken from metadata supplied by the sample provider and were not determined by assay-based typing. Nearly every sample came with metadata listing a de-identified subject ID, COVID-19 status, age in years and sex. The dataset comprised deeply sampled blood TCRbeta repertoires from subjects exposed to, actively infected with, or recovered from COVID-19. Samples came from the ongoing ImmuneRACE study (first 160 participants) plus 1,254 subjects from 6 global collaborators. The repertoires were released in a freely available public database meant as a resource for research on the immune response to SARS-CoV-2. The material from the prospective study consisted of cDNA or gDNA derived from T cells, B-cell-depleted T cells, or PBMCs.

The immunoSEQ Assay, a bias-controlled multiplex PCR, was used to amplify TCRbeta CDR3 regions from genomic DNA. Under the source paper's analysis protocol: The number of nucleated cells in each sample was estimated by amplification of reference gene primers within the assay. To quantify the absolute abundance of each unique TCRbeta CDR3 rearrangement, sequence reads were collapsed and filtered. For each sample, productive Simpson clonality was calculated as the square root of Simpson's diversity index over productive rearrangements. TCRdb limited this immuneACCESS table to in-frame rearrangements with V and J called. A share of clones is missing; checked studies link under half to unresolved V genes, and the rest is unexplained. That table furnishes V, J and clone size, whereas the DNA furnished D and trimming. Here the sample has 200,000 to 250,000 clones; approximately 81% occur a single time. 3.5% to 4% of the sample is in the top ten clones.

The collaborating institutions used their own protocols to collect whole blood in K2EDTA tubes. For TCRbeta analysis, collaborator samples were shipped as frozen whole blood, as isolated PBMCs, or as DNA extracted from either sample type. A word on this clone: It lacks a known antigen. No base-level quality is on record; no much larger clone is a single base apart.

Broad study findings and their caveats: How much clinical and demographic metadata was included differed by source and by participant, and the metadata was provided uncurated.

The clonotype was recovered from a woman of 80 years or more with acute or convalescent COVID-19. Sequencing used peripheral blood.

The sequenced DNA: TGTGCCAGCAGCTTCCCAGCGAACTATGGCTACACCTTC. Translated, this is CASSFPANYGYTF. The rearranged segments are TRBV11-1 and TRBJ1-2; there is no confident call for the D gene. The CDR3 starts with the cysteine, ends with the phenylalanine, and has 13 residues. The DNA shown is the 39-base CDR3, in frame from base 1. According to the germline V gene (reference sequence), CDR1 reads SGHAT and CDR2 reads FQDESV. The trim is 3 bases for V and 2 bases for J, with a gap of 7 bases between the germline ends.